Following are 30 T cell receptor beta chains from one sample sequenced in a study of shared clonotypes between healthy human individuals. Produced via immunoSEQ multiplex PCR; TCRdb's table is partial and in-frame only. The data show a few million clones, with roughly 93% seen just once and 0.39% held by the top ten. Sequencing was done on a sample of naive CD4+ T cells from PBMCs. Specified subset: CD45RA+ positively selected. All receptors derive from a man aged 18-30 years in good health. Some clones in this sample may be carry-over from other donors' samples.

This chain uses TRBV11-2 with TRBJ2-7; a weak D match, TRBD2 (6 bases). CDR3 length: 16 residues. Germline CDR1 and CDR2: SGHAT and FQNNGV. V was cut by 5 bases and J by 0 bases, with 17 bases left in between. This CDR3 reads CASSGGVRSSSYEQYF. In nucleotides, the CDR3 is TGTGCCAGCAGCGGAGGGGTAAGGTCGAGCTCCTACGAGCAGTACTTC.

CDR3: CASSLPNRGGNTEAFF. The DNA of the CDR3 is TGCGCCAGCAGCTTGCCCAACAGGGGTGGGAACACTGAAGCTTTCTTT. V gene TRBV5-1 combines with J gene TRBJ1-1; 7 bases are shared with TRBD1. V shed 1 base, J shed 1 base, and the junction held 7 bases outside the gene matches. Germline V gives CDR1 SGHRS, CDR2 YFSETQ. This CDR3 has 16 amino acids.

V is TRBV5-1 and J is TRBJ2-7; TRBD1 matches 9 bases. The J segment lost 2 bases and the V segment lost 3 bases, leaving 18 bases of the junction unmatched. Germline lookup yields CDR1 SGHRS and CDR2 YFSETQ. The CDR3 spans 19 residues. In DNA form, the CDR3 reads TGCGCCAGCAGCTACGGGGGGACAGGGAGGAGCGGAATTCCCTACGAGCAGTACTTC. This encodes CASSYGGTGRSGIPYEQYF.

Notes on this clone: The same CDR3 arises from other DNA sequences in this sample as well. The V and J genes are TRBV15 and TRBJ2-7; possible D gene TRBD2, 6 bases. There are 11 residues in the CDR3. V was trimmed by 3 bases and J by 6 bases, leaving 6 bases between them. Per germline, CDR1 LNHNV and CDR2 YYDKDF (reference sequence). The DNA for the CDR3 is TGTGCCACCAGCAGGGGAGGCGAGCAGTACTTC. It encodes CATSRGGEQYF.

This clone appeared once. This chain joins TRBV5-4 and TRBJ2-5, with 7 bases that match TRBD1. Trimming at V came to 0 bases and at J to 1 base, leaving 3 bases not matched to a gene. There are 15 residues in the CDR3. The germline V gene has CDR1 SGHNT and CDR2 YYREEE (reference sequence). CDR3 coding DNA: TGTGCCAGCAGCTTGGGGGGACAGCGCCAAGAGACCCAGTACTTC. Its protein product is CASSLGGQRQETQYF.

The chain has TRBV28 and TRBJ1-2; no clear D. Germline CDR1 reads MDHEN; CDR2 reads SYDVKM. Trimming removed 5 bases at V and 4 bases at J, with 8 bases between. CDR3 length: 12 residues. The CDR3 loop reads CASSISGYGYTF. In DNA, the CDR3 is TGTGCCAGCAGTATCTCGGGCTATGGCTACACCTTC.

V usage is TRBV27 and J usage is TRBJ2-3, with 9 bases that match TRBD2. This CDR3 contains 17 residues. Trimming removed 6 bases from V and 2 bases from J; junction bases left unmatched: 12. CDR1 MNHEY and CDR2 SMNVEV come from the germline V gene (reference sequence). CDR3 amino acids: CASSRGLLAGNTDTQYF. CDR3 in DNA: TGTGCCAGCAGCAGGGGCCTCCTAGCGGGGAACACAGATACGCAGTATTTT.

This clone was detected once. V is TRBV18 and J is TRBJ2-2, with D hard to call. This CDR3 has 13 amino acids. CDR1 and CDR2 from the germline V gene are KGHSH and LQKENI. Between the trimmed V and J ends, which lost 8 bases and 4 bases, there was a span of 11 bases. CDR3 sequence reads: CASDILGTGELFF. The CDR3 DNA reads TGTGCCAGCGACATACTTGGCACCGGGGAGCTGTTTTTT.

V is TRBV11-3 and J is TRBJ1-1, with D perhaps TRBD1 (5 bases). Trimming removed 2 bases at V and 7 bases at J, with 23 bases between. Germline V gives CDR1 SGHNT, CDR2 YENEEA. This CDR3 has 17 residues. The CDR3 is CASSLMHFKAGQSEAFF. CDR3 DNA: TGTGCCAGCAGCTTAATGCATTTTAAGGCAGGGCAAAGTGAAGCTTTCTTT.

The chain combines TRBV18 with TRBJ2-1; 7 bases agree with TRBD2. CDR1 is KGHSH, CDR2 LQKENI, per germline. The junction had 4 bases not matched to a gene; V was cut back by 2 bases and J by 0 bases. This CDR3 region has 16 residues. The CDR3 loop reads CASSPFSGNSYNEQFF. In DNA, the CDR3 is TGTGCCAGCTCACCATTCAGCGGGAACTCCTACAATGAGCAGTTCTTC.

In DNA form, the CDR3 reads TGTGCCAGCAGCAACGCCGGGACTAGCGGCCCGGGGTACTTC. Protein product: CASSNAGTSGPGYF. V gene TRBV9 combines with J gene TRBJ2-4; 11 nucleotides agree with TRBD2. Germline V CDR1 and CDR2: SGDLS, YYNGEE. With 4 bases clipped from V and 15 bases from J, the junction kept 12 bases outside the gene matches. This CDR3 contains 14 residues. The full variable domain, its missing parts supplied by reference TRBV9 and TRBJ2-4, is DSGVTQTPKHLITATGQRVTLRCSPRSGDLSVYWYQQSLDQGLQFLIQYYNGEERAKGNILERFSAQQFPDLHSELNLSSLELGDSALYFCASSNAGTSGPGYFGAGTRLSVL.

The count of this clone is one. The V gene is TRBV6-5, the J gene TRBJ2-7; maybe TRBD1 (6 bases). V was pared by 6 bases and J by 2 bases, with 14 bases between. Looked up from germline, CDR1 is MNHEY and CDR2 is SVGAGI. The CDR3 has 14 residues. The CDR3 DNA follows: TGTGCCAGCAGACCAATCGGACAGCCCTACGAGCAGTACTTC. Translating it yields CASRPIGQPYEQYF.

V is TRBV27 and J is TRBJ2-7; 7 bases agree with TRBD1. V gave up 4 bases and J gave up 6 bases; unmatched junction bases: 12. In germline, CDR1 is MNHEY, CDR2 SMNVEV (reference sequence). The length of the CDR3 is 15 residues. The CDR3 nucleotides read TGTGCCAGCAGTTCCTTCTCGACAGGGCTCCTCGAGCAGTACTTC. Translated, it gives CASSSFSTGLLEQYF.

This chain connects TRBV18 to TRBJ1-1; no firm D call. The CDR3 runs 14 residues. In germline, CDR1 is KGHSH, CDR2 LQKENI. V gave up 3 bases and J gave up 6 bases, with 14 bases separating them. The CDR3 DNA sequence: TGTGCCAGCTCACCCTCAGCCGGTAGGGCTGAAGCTTTCTTT. Translation gives CASSPSAGRAEAFF.

CDR3 DNA: TGTGCCAGCTCACCACGGGGGGCCGCGAACACCGGGGAGCTGTTTTTT. Protein product: CASSPRGAANTGELFF. The chain links TRBV18 to TRBJ2-2; TRBD1 or TRBD2 may be the D gene (6 bases each). The germline CDR1 and CDR2 sequences are KGHSH and LQKENI. The CDR3 spans 16 residues. Trimming pared 1 base from V and 0 bases from J, leaving 9 bases between.

This rearrangement joins TRBV5-1 to TRBJ1-1; possible D gene TRBD1, 6 bases. Trimming shortened V by 0 bases and J by 3 bases, and 12 bases separated the two germline ends. The CDR3 covers 15 residues. Per germline, CDR1 SGHRS and CDR2 YFSETQ. CDR3 amino acids: CASSLGARQDTEAFF. Here the CDR3 DNA reads TGCGCCAGCAGCTTGGGGGCCCGACAGGACACTGAAGCTTTCTTT.

This clone was observed once. The same CDR3 can be traced to other DNA sequences in this sample. The chain links TRBV28 to TRBJ2-7; D might be TRBD1 or TRBD2, each matching 5 bases. With 3 bases removed from V and 5 bases from J, the gap between germline ends came to 11 bases. This CDR3 contains 13 residues. Germline CDR1 MDHEN, CDR2 SYDVKM. For the CDR3, the DNA is TGTGCCAGCAGTTTGACGGGACGAGACGAGCAGTACTTC. It translates to CASSLTGRDEQYF.

This rearrangement joins TRBV28 to TRBJ1-4; D not resolved. CDR1 and CDR2 from the germline V gene are MDHEN and SYDVKM. There are 13 residues in the CDR3. V was shortened by 6 bases and J by 7 bases, with 12 bases between the two germline ends. This CDR3 reads CASRTRVAEKLFF. CDR3 in DNA: TGTGCCAGCAGGACAAGGGTGGCTGAAAAACTGTTTTTT.

The V gene is TRBV15, the J gene TRBJ2-2; no clear D. CDR1 is LNHNV, CDR2 YYDKDF, per germline (reference sequence). There are 18 residues in the CDR3. Trimming removed 0 bases from V and 1 base from J, with 15 bases in between. The CDR3 coding sequence is TGTGCCACCAGCAGAGATTTGGCGGAGCTCAGGAACACCGGGGAGCTGTTTTTT. It yields the protein CATSRDLAELRNTGELFF.

The chain combines TRBV2 with TRBJ2-7; a weak D match, TRBD2 (5 bases). V was trimmed by 6 bases and J by 0 bases, leaving 12 bases between them. The CDR3 is 14 amino acids. CDR1 is SNHLY and CDR2 is FYNNEI in the germline V gene. The CDR3 sequence is CASSEDFSSYEQYF. The CDR3 DNA is TGTGCCAGCAGCGAGGACTTTTCCTCCTACGAGCAGTACTTC.

The V call is TRBV6-5, the J call TRBJ1-1; 7 nucleotides match TRBD1. Germline V lookup: CDR1 MNHEY, CDR2 SVGAGI. V lost 6 bases and J lost 0; bases outside the gene matches: 7. This CDR3 is 15 amino acids long. CDR3 protein: CASRGGGTVNTEAFF. DNA for the CDR3: TGTGCCAGCAGGGGGGGCGGGACAGTGAACACTGAAGCTTTCTTT.

The rearrangement links TRBV5-4 to TRBJ1-4, with a weak D call TRBD1 (6 bases). Trimming stripped 4 bases from V and 5 bases from J, with 12 bases between. The CDR3 runs to 14 residues. From germline, CDR1 is SGHNT and CDR2 YYREEE (reference sequence). CDR3 DNA: TGTGCCAGCAGCCCTGGACAGAAGAATGAAAAACTGTTTTTT. This translates into CASSPGQKNEKLFF.

The rearrangement uses TRBV28 and TRBJ2-5; 8 bases agree with TRBD2. CDR3 size: 15 residues. Germline V gives CDR1 MDHEN, CDR2 SYDVKM. After removal of 0 bases from V and 9 bases from J, the junction contained 9 bases not matched to a gene. CDR3 in amino acids: CASSLWDGGAGAQYF. As DNA, the CDR3 is TGTGCCAGCAGTTTATGGGACGGGGGGGCCGGGGCCCAGTACTTC.

CDR3 coding DNA: TGTGCCAGCAGCAGTCTAGAGGGGGAGACCCAGTACTTC. Translated, it gives CASSSLEGETQYF. The rearrangement links TRBV2 to TRBJ2-5; either TRBD1 or TRBD2 may fit D (5 bases each). This CDR3 spans 13 amino acids. Trimming cost V 6 bases and J 5 bases, with 13 bases left between them. Germline assignment: CDR1 SNHLY and CDR2 FYNNEI. Looking up the rest from reference TRBV2 and TRBJ2-5 gives the full variable domain: EPEVTQTPSHQVTQMGQEVILRCVPISNHLYFYWYRQILGQKVEFLVSFYNNEISEKSEIFDDQFSVERPDGSNFTLKIRSTKLEDSAMYFCASSSLEGETQYFGPGTRLLVL.

The chain carries TRBV30 and TRBJ2-3, with D maybe TRBD2 (5 bases). CDR3 length: 12 amino acids. The V end lost 0 bases, the J end lost 6 bases, and 7 bases lay between the germline ends. Germline CDR1 and CDR2: GTSNPN and SVGIG (reference sequence). CDR3 sequence: CAWSVLGDTQYF. The CDR3 DNA reads as TGTGCCTGGAGTGTACTAGGGGATACGCAGTATTTT.

This chain connects TRBV6-6 to TRBJ2-3; 7 bases align to TRBD1. The CDR3 has 13 residues. Germline values: CDR1 MNHNY, CDR2 SVGAGI (reference sequence). Trimming at V came to 2 bases and at J to 4 bases, leaving 0 bases not matched to a gene. CDR3 sequence: CASSYGQADTQYF. The CDR3 nucleotides read TGTGCCAGCAGTTACGGACAGGCAGATACGCAGTATTTT.

On this clone itself: The sample holds other DNA sequences that translate to the same CDR3. The V call is TRBV28, the J call TRBJ1-2; TRBD1 matches at 10 bases. Germline assignment: CDR1 MDHEN and CDR2 SYDVKM. The CDR3 loop spans 14 amino acids. Trimming cost V 4 bases and J 5 bases; bases outside gene matches: 4. This chain's CDR3 is CASSSGQGTYGYTF. The CDR3 DNA is TGTGCCAGCAGTTCGGGACAGGGGACATATGGCTACACCTTC.

The chain has TRBV2 and TRBJ2-7, with 7 bases fitting TRBD1. Unmatched junction bases numbered 3, after V lost 9 bases and J lost 1 base. This CDR3 has 12 residues. Per the germline V gene, CDR1 is SNHLY and CDR2 is FYNNEI. The CDR3 loop reads CASLGQSYEQYF. The CDR3 DNA follows: TGTGCCAGTCTGGGACAGTCCTACGAGCAGTACTTC.

This rearrangement joins TRBV5-1 to TRBJ2-7; TRBD1 might be the D (6 bases). V lost 0 bases and J 2 bases, leaving 15 bases between the germline ends. This CDR3 region has 16 residues. Germline-derived CDR1 and CDR2 are SGHRS and YFSETQ. In DNA form, the CDR3 reads TGCGCCAGCAGCTTGGGTCCGGGACACCGACCCTACGAGCAGTACTTC. Its protein product is CASSLGPGHRPYEQYF.

The chain uses TRBV5-1 and TRBJ2-3, with D hard to call. The V and J ends lost 6 bases and 0 bases respectively, with 11 bases between them. The CDR3 spans 14 residues. CDR1 and CDR2 from the germline V gene are SGHRS and YFSETQ. CDR3 region: CASNRGSSTDTQYF. The CDR3 DNA reads as TGCGCCAGCAACCGCGGATCTAGCACAGATACGCAGTATTTT.